These 5 T cell receptor beta chains were all obtained from the same sample, sequenced in a study of blood T cell repertoires in COVID-19. The assay was immunoSEQ multiplex PCR, and TCRdb's table has in-frame clones only and misses some. The data show about 39,000 clones, 94% seen once. Sequenced input: peripheral blood. These receptors all come from a human donor with active COVID-19. The donor label of this sample is uncertain.

V is TRBV19 and J is TRBJ2-3; unclear D gene. Looked up from germline, CDR1 is LNHDA and CDR2 is SQIVND (reference sequence). The V end lost 3 bases, the J end lost 0 bases, and 13 bases lay between the germline ends. The CDR3 covers 16 residues. In DNA form, the CDR3 reads TGTGCCAGTAGTATGCGGCTCAGTACTAGCACAGATACGCAGTATTTT. Protein sequence: CASSMRLSTSTDTQYF. Together with reference TRBV19 and TRBJ2-3, the CDR3 gives the full variable domain: DGGITQSPKYLFRKEGQNVTLSCEQNLNHDAMYWYRQDPGQGLRLIYYSQIVNDFQKGDIAEGYSVSREKKESFPLTVTSAQKNPTAFYLCASSMRLSTSTDTQYFGPGTRLTVL.

This sequence joins TRBV12-5 and TRBJ2-5, with D hard to call. The CDR3 covers 12 residues. V lost 1 base to trimming and J lost 5 bases, with 5 bases between them. Looked up from germline, CDR1 is LGHNT and CDR2 is FRNRAP. This CDR3 is CASGLARETQYF. The CDR3 coding sequence is TGTGCTAGTGGTTTGGCCAGGGAGACCCAGTACTTC.

The chain joins TRBV5-8 to TRBJ2-5; the D gene is possibly TRBD2 (5 bases). Germline V gene lookup returns CDR1 SGHTS and CDR2 YDEGEE. This CDR3 spans 12 amino acids. Trimming took 7 bases from V and 2 from J, leaving 9 bases between them. CDR3 protein: CASRQRQETQYF. The CDR3 DNA is TGTGCCAGCCGGCAGCGGCAAGAGACCCAGTACTTC.

This sequence joins TRBV6-2 or TRBV6-3 and TRBJ1-6, with 7 bases fitting TRBD1. V lost 8 bases and J lost 15; bases outside the gene matches: 10. The CDR3 totals 12 residues. In germline, CDR1 is MNHEY, CDR2 SVGEGT. The CDR3 reads CASGRQGLILHF. DNA of the CDR3: TGTGCCAGCGGCCGACAGGGACTGATCCTCCACTTT.

Note on this clone: It is unclear where the CDR3 begins or ends on the DNA, so no DNA is shown, and the CDR3 is as TCRdb lists it. The J gene is TRBJ2-5, the V gene TRBV9; the DNA was not compared with TRBD2, the D call given in the table. The CDR3 spans 15 residues, counting both ends. Per germline, CDR1 SGDLS and CDR2 YYNGEE. Here the CDR3 reads CASSVGPGGSETQYF.